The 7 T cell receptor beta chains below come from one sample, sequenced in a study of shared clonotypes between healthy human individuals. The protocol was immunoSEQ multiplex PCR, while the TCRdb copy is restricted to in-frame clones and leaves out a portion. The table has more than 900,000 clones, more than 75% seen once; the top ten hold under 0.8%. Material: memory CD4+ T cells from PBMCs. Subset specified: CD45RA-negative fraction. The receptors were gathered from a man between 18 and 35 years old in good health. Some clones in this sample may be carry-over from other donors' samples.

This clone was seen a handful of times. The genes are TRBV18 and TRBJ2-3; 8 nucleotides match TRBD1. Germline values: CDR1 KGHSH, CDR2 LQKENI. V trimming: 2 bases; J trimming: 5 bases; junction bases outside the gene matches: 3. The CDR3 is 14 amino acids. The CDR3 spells CASSPWTGRDTQYF. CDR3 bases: TGTGCCAGCTCACCATGGACAGGGCGAGATACGCAGTATTTT. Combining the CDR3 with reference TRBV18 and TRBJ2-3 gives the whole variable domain NAGVMQNPRHLVRRRGQEARLRCSPMKGHSHVYWYRQLPEEGLKFMVYLQKENIIDESGMPKERFSAEFPKEGPSILRIQQVVRGDSAAYFCASSPWTGRDTQYFGPGTRLTVL.

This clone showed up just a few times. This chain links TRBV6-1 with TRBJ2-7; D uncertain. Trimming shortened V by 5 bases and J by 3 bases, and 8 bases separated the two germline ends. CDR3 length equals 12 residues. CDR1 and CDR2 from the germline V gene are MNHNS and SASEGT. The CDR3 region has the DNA TGTGCCAGCAGTTCCTACAACTACGAGCAGTACTTC. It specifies CASSSYNYEQYF.

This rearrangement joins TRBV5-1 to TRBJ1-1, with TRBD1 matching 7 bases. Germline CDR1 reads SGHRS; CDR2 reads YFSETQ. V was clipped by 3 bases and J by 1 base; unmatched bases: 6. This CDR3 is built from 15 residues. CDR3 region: CASSSQGGANTEAFF. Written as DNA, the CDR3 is TGCGCCAGCAGCTCCCAGGGGGGGGCGAACACTGAAGCTTTCTTT.

CDR3 sequence (DNA): TGTGCCAGCAGCAGTGGACAGGCGCCCCCGACCCAGTACTTC. Encoded protein: CASSSGQAPPTQYF. The V and J genes are TRBV11-3 and TRBJ2-5; TRBD1 matches at 7 bases. This CDR3 comprises 14 residues. Germline CDR1 reads SGHNT; CDR2 reads YENEEA. V shed 5 bases, J shed 7 bases, and the junction held 10 bases outside the gene matches.

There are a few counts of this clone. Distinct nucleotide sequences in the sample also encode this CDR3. CDR3 DNA: TGTGCCTGGAGTGTTTGGGAGACCCAGTACTTC. Translating it yields CAWSVWETQYF. The chain combines TRBV30 with TRBJ2-5; no definite D call. The CDR3 is 11 amino acids. Trimming left V 0 bases short and J 5 bases short, with 4 bases between. Per the germline V gene, CDR1 is GTSNPN and CDR2 is SVGIG (reference sequence).

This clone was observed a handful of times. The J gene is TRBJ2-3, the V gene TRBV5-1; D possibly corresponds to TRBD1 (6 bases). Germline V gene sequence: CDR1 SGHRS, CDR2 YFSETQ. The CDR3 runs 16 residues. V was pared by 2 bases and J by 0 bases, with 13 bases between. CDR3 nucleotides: TGCGCCAGCAGCTTCCAGACAGGAAGCAGCACAGATACGCAGTATTTT. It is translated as CASSFQTGSSTDTQYF.

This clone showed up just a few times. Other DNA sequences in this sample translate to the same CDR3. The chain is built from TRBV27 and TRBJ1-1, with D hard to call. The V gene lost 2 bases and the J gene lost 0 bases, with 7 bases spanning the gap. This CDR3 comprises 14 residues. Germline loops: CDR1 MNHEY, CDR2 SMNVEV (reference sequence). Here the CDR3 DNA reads TGTGCCAGCAGTTTAAATCGGGTGAACACTGAAGCTTTCTTT. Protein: CASSLNRVNTEAFF.